This T cell receptor beta chain was captured in a study of early T cells in non-severe SARS-CoV-2 infection. Study-wide background: It was bulk RNA from unsorted whole blood that was sequenced, and the chains were unpaired.

Individual cDNA molecules were tagged with unique molecular identifiers. TCRdb called the 5' RACE reads again in MiXCR, with one record for every CDR3 protein. The sample records over 85,000 distinct CDR3 sequences, 10% to 15% being singletons. Study conclusions and caveats: The matching step, a VDJdb search, favored anti-spike CD8 responses and missed private and CD4 specificities.

This CDR3 is 13 amino acids long. With 4 bases removed from V and 7 bases from J, the gap between germline ends came to 11 bases. Germline-derived CDR1 and CDR2 are ENHRY and SYGVKD. This clonotype appeared many times. The antigen is undetermined. The V and J genes are TRBV10-3 and TRBJ1-5; D remains unclear. Here the sequenced sample was whole blood, taken at baseline. The TCR originated in an adult who was a healthcare worker with PCR-confirmed SARS-CoV-2 infection or an uninfected control (not recorded which). The CDR3 here is CAISAGVLQPQHF. The CDR3 DNA reads as TGTGCCATCAGTGCCGGGGTACTACAGCCCCAGCATTTT.